Below, 8 T cell receptor beta chains from the same sample are listed, as sequenced in a study of regulatory T cells in long-lasting Graves disease. Time point here: newly diagnosed GD, antithyroid drugs for less than 3 months. Generation of the TCR library employed RNA extracted from PBMCs. Sequencing libraries for TCR beta were prepared with iRepertoire HTBI primers and Arm-PCR of CDR3 regions. Each CDR3 protein is one row after TCRdb ran MiXCR on the multiplex PCR reads. Altogether about 220,000 distinct CDR3 sequences are present, roughly a fifth being singletons, with the ten largest covering approximately 10%. The sample was also reused in another study, on T cells in Graves' hyperthyroidism and ophthalmopathy.

This sample comprised peripheral blood mononuclear cells (PBMCs), obtained at new diagnosis, from a patient treated with antithyroid drugs. The receptors were sampled from a woman in her twenties or thirties with Graves disease.

This clonotype was counted many times. This chain links TRBV27 with TRBJ2-5, with D maybe TRBD2 (7 bases). CDR1 is MNHEY and CDR2 is SMNVEV in the germline V gene (reference sequence). The CDR3 is 15 amino acids. V was cut by 5 bases and J by 7 bases, with 20 bases left in between. Here the CDR3 reads CASSITGGAGGTQYF. Here the CDR3 DNA reads TGTGCCAGCAGTATTACTGGGGGGGCCGGCGGGACCCAGTACTTC.

The sample holds many counts of this clonotype. This chain links TRBV28 with TRBJ1-6, with 8 nucleotides matching TRBD1. Looked up from germline, CDR1 is MDHEN and CDR2 is SYDVKM. V was pared by 3 bases and J by 4 bases, with 8 bases of the junction left unmatched. This CDR3 region has 17 residues. The CDR3 nucleotides are TGTGCCAGCAGTTTTGGTCCCCGGACAGGGTATAATTCACCCCTCCACTTT. Encoded protein: CASSFGPRTGYNSPLHF.

The V call is TRBV5-1, the J call TRBJ1-5, with TRBD1 as a possible D gene (5 bases). Germline CDR1 SGHRS, CDR2 YFSETQ. V gave up 3 bases and J gave up 7 bases, with 20 bases separating them. There are 16 residues in the CDR3. DNA of the CDR3: TGCGCCAGCAGCTGGGGCCCGGGGCAGGCGGAGCAGCCCCAGCATTTT. It yields the protein CASSWGPGQAEQPQHF.

As to this clonotype: A read error may be the cause here, since a much bigger clone is one base away. The V gene is TRBV11-2, the J gene TRBJ1-1, with TRBD1 identical over 8 bases. The CDR3 extends over 15 amino acids. Germline V CDR1 and CDR2: SGHAT, FQNNGV. The CDR3 DNA reads as TGTGCCGGCAGCTCGCCTACAGGGGGGAACACTGAAGCTTTCTTT. Its protein is CAGSSPTGGNTEAFF.

The J gene is TRBJ2-1, the V gene TRBV6-2 or TRBV6-3, with 9 nucleotides matching TRBD2. The CDR3 loop spans 14 amino acids. V lost 5 bases, J lost 8 bases, and 7 bases stayed unmatched. Germline CDR1 and CDR2: MNHEY and SVGEGT. The CDR3 DNA sequence: TGTGCCAGCAGTGAAGCAGCGGGGGGCCATGAGCAGTTCTTC. Its protein product is CASSEAAGGHEQFF.

The chain combines TRBV2 with TRBJ2-1; 12 bases line up with TRBD2. CDR3 length equals 17 residues. Losses at the gene ends were 3 bases for V and 3 bases for J; bases not matched to a gene: 6. Germline V gene sequence: CDR1 SNHLY, CDR2 FYNNEI. The CDR3 is CASSEASGRVVYNEQFF. CDR3 bases: TGTGCCAGCAGTGAGGCTAGCGGGAGGGTGGTCTACAATGAGCAGTTCTTC. Looking up the rest from reference TRBV2 and TRBJ2-1 gives the full variable domain: EPEVTQTPSHQVTQMGQEVILRCVPISNHLYFYWYRQILGQKVEFLVSFYNNEISEKSEIFDDQFSVERPDGSNFTLKIRSTKLEDSAMYFCASSEASGRVVYNEQFFGPGTRLTVL.

Comment on this clonotype: Being one base from a much bigger clone, this may be a read error. The conserved final phenylalanine or tryptophan is absent from the CDR3, which likely points to a read error. The chain combines TRBV5-1 with TRBJ2-2, with TRBD2 as a possible D gene (5 bases). V dropped 7 bases and J dropped 4 bases, with 11 bases sitting between them. The germline V gene encodes CDR1 SGHRS and CDR2 YFSETQ. This CDR3 comprises 13 residues. The CDR3 protein is CASRAGSTGELFL. CDR3 DNA: TGCGCCAGCCGGGCGGGTAGCACCGGGGAGCTGTTTCTT.

There are many counts of this clonotype. CDR3 loop: CASSELGGFYSSPAFF. In nucleotides, the CDR3 is TGTGCCAGCAGTGAACTCGGGGGATTCTACTCCTCCCCAGCTTTCTTT. The V gene is TRBV6-1, the J gene TRBJ1-1, with D perhaps matching TRBD1 (5 bases). The ends were cut back, 2 bases at V and 10 bases at J, with 23 bases in the middle. This CDR3 contains 16 residues. Per germline, CDR1 MNHNS and CDR2 SASEGT.